These 24 T cell receptor beta chains were sequenced from one sample in a study of shared clonotypes between healthy human individuals. Sequencing was performed with immunoSEQ multiplex PCR; in TCRdb, only in-frame clones are kept and a portion is missing. Found here are around 750,000 clones, approximately 79% of them singletons; the top ten hold 1.5% to 2%. The sequencing input was memory CD4+ T cells sorted from blood. Documented subset: CD45RA-negative fraction. These receptor sequences come from a woman aged 25 to 39 in good health.

This chain joins TRBV5-5 and TRBJ2-2; 8 nucleotides match TRBD1. The CDR3 has 14 amino acids. Germline loops: CDR1 SGHKS, CDR2 YYEKEE (reference sequence). J lost 4 bases, V lost 4 bases, and 3 bases had no gene match. The CDR3 DNA follows: TGTGCCAGCAGCATTACAGGGGGCACCGGGGAGCTGTTTTTT. It codes for CASSITGGTGELFF.

The chain is built from TRBV6-5 and TRBJ2-5, with TRBD1 matching over 7 bases. The CDR3 totals 14 residues. V dropped 6 bases and J dropped 5; count of bases not matched to a gene: 9. Germline values: CDR1 MNHEY, CDR2 SVGAGI. This chain's CDR3 is CASSREGARETQYF. DNA for the CDR3: TGTGCCAGCAGCCGAGAGGGGGCTCGGGAGACCCAGTACTTC.

This chain links TRBV2 with TRBJ1-5, with D possibly matching TRBD1 (5 bases). Trimming took 5 bases from V and 2 from J, leaving 10 bases between them. Germline V gene sequence: CDR1 SNHLY, CDR2 FYNNEI. The CDR3 spans 14 residues. CDR3 sequence reads: CASSSWGGNQPQHF. The CDR3 DNA sequence: TGTGCCAGCAGTTCTTGGGGGGGCAATCAGCCCCAGCATTTT.

This chain connects TRBV7-8 to TRBJ1-5; TRBD1 aligns across 7 bases. Trimming removed 4 bases from V and 6 bases from J; junction bases left unmatched: 9. From germline, CDR1 is SGHVS and CDR2 FQNEAQ. The length of the CDR3 is 15 residues. The CDR3 DNA sequence: TGTGCCAGCAGCTCTCAAACACAGGGGAGTCAGCCCCAGCATTTT. This sequence encodes CASSSQTQGSQPQHF.

V gene TRBV27 combines with J gene TRBJ2-3, with D uncertain. The CDR3 is 16 residues long. V dropped 6 bases and J dropped 4 bases, with 20 bases sitting between them. Germline V gene data show CDR1 as MNHEY and CDR2 as SMNVEV (reference sequence). This CDR3 reads CASSPDFRKIADTQYF. The CDR3 nucleotides are TGTGCCAGCAGCCCGGATTTCCGGAAGATTGCAGATACGCAGTATTTT.

The chain is built from TRBV6-5 and TRBJ2-1, with D hard to call. Germline CDR1 and CDR2: MNHEY and SVGAGI. CDR3 length equals 14 residues. Trimming left V 5 bases short and J 7 bases short, with 15 bases between. Here the CDR3 DNA reads TGTGCCAGCAGTCGCGAAGGACCTCGGAATGAGCAGTTCTTC. It specifies CASSREGPRNEQFF.

Comments on this clone: The sample contains more than one DNA sequence encoding this CDR3. This sequence joins TRBV5-1 and TRBJ1-3; no clear D. The V end was cut by 0 bases, the J end by 0 bases, with 7 bases between. The CDR3 is made up of 15 amino acids. CDR1 is SGHRS, CDR2 YFSETQ, per germline. The CDR3 here is CASSLDTNSGNTIYF. The CDR3 region has the DNA TGCGCCAGCAGCTTGGACACCAACTCTGGAAACACCATATATTTT. The full variable domain, with the rest looked up from reference TRBV5-1 and TRBJ1-3, is KAGVTQTPRYLIKTRGQQVTLSCSPISGHRSVSWYQQTPGQGLQFLFEYFSETQRNKGNFPGRFSGRQFSNSRSEMNVSTLELGDSALYLCASSLDTNSGNTIYFGEGSWLTVV.

The gene calls are TRBV7-7 and TRBJ2-1; 10 positions match TRBD1. Germline values: CDR1 SSHAT, CDR2 FNYEAQ (reference sequence). The V segment lost 5 bases and the J segment 8 bases; nucleotides outside the gene matches: 3. This CDR3 has 13 amino acids. The CDR3 DNA reads as TGTGCCAGCAGCCTTGGACAGGGGGATGAGCAGTTCTTC. Residues: CASSLGQGDEQFF.

This chain joins TRBV9 and TRBJ2-7; TRBD1 matches 9 bases. The trim removed 4 bases at V and 3 bases at J, leaving 8 bases unmatched. CDR3 size: 15 residues. Germline CDR1 is SGDLS and CDR2 is YYNGEE. The CDR3 DNA follows: TGTGCCAGCAGCACGGACAGGGGAAATTTCTACGAGCAGTACTTC. It encodes CASSTDRGNFYEQYF.

The chain is built from TRBV7-9 and TRBJ2-3, with TRBD1 identical over 9 bases. The CDR3 is made up of 15 amino acids. Germline CDR1 and CDR2: SEHNR and FQNEAQ (reference sequence). V was pared by 7 bases and J by 5 bases, with 10 bases of the junction left unmatched. The CDR3 spells CASTGGQGSKDTQYF. The DNA of the CDR3 is TGTGCCAGCACTGGGGGACAGGGTTCCAAAGATACGCAGTATTTT.

The rearrangement joins TRBV6-1 to TRBJ1-5; D ambiguous. The ends were cut back, 8 bases at V and 0 bases at J, with 14 bases in the middle. The CDR3 has 15 residues. Germline V gives CDR1 MNHNS, CDR2 SASEGT. CDR3 in amino acids: CASQWASHSNQPQHF. CDR3 nucleotides: TGTGCCAGCCAGTGGGCATCGCATAGCAATCAGCCCCAGCATTTT.

The table lists this clone with many counts. The rearrangement uses TRBV28 and TRBJ2-7; TRBD1 agrees at 9 bases. Germline V gene lookup returns CDR1 MDHEN and CDR2 SYDVKM. With V trimmed by 10 bases and J by 4 bases, 11 bases remained unmatched. This CDR3 contains 14 residues. The CDR3 is CAIQSGTGNYEQYF. The CDR3 coding sequence is TGTGCCATCCAGTCCGGGACAGGGAATTACGAGCAGTACTTC.

The chain recombines TRBV7-7 with TRBJ2-3, with TRBD1 as a possible D gene (6 bases). Germline V CDR1 and CDR2: SSHAT, FNYEAQ (reference sequence). The CDR3 totals 13 residues. Trimming shortened V by 4 bases and J by 6 bases, and 11 bases separated the two germline ends. The CDR3 region has the DNA TGTGCCAGCAGCTCAGGGGAAACCGATACGCAGTATTTT. Translation: CASSSGETDTQYF.

This rearrangement joins TRBV2 to TRBJ2-7, with 7 bases matching TRBD2. The CDR3 sequence is 14 residues long. V lost 4 bases, J lost 3 bases, and 6 bases stayed unmatched. Germline V gene sequence: CDR1 SNHLY, CDR2 FYNNEI. In nucleotides, the CDR3 is TGTGCCAGCAGTGGAACGGGGAGGGGCTACGAGCAGTACTTC. This codes for CASSGTGRGYEQYF.

V and J are TRBV30 and TRBJ2-7; TRBD1 aligns across 9 bases. With V trimmed by 5 bases and J by 3 bases, 5 bases remained unmatched. Germline values: CDR1 GTSNPN, CDR2 SVGIG (reference sequence). The CDR3 length is 13 residues. In DNA form, the CDR3 reads TGTGCCTGGGCCGGACAGGGGCTCTACGAGCAGTACTTC. Protein sequence: CAWAGQGLYEQYF.

The chain employs TRBV1 and TRBJ2-5; the DNA was not used to check the table's D call, TRBD2. TRBV1 is tagged as a pseudogene. This CDR3 comprises 17 residues. Here the CDR3 reads CTSSQVTSGREQETQYF. CDR3 coding DNA: TGCACCAGCAGCCAAGTGACTAGCGGGAGGGAACAAGAGACCCAGTACTTC.

The chain employs TRBV29-1 and TRBJ2-7; TRBD1 matches at 12 bases. V dropped 0 bases and J dropped 3; count of bases not matched to a gene: 3. Germline V gene lookup returns CDR1 SQVTM and CDR2 ANQGSEA. This CDR3 comprises 15 residues. CDR3 amino acids: CSVEDRDRGLYEQYF. Written as DNA, the CDR3 is TGCAGCGTTGAAGATAGGGACAGGGGGCTCTACGAGCAGTACTTC.

The chain employs TRBV7-6 and TRBJ2-1, with D unclear. This CDR3 comprises 16 residues. The V gene lost 3 bases and the J gene lost 0 bases, with 12 bases spanning the gap. The V gene's germline CDR1 is SGHVS and CDR2 FNYEAQ. The CDR3 here is CASSFGFLSSYNEQFF. CDR3 DNA sequence: TGTGCCAGCAGCTTCGGCTTCCTAAGCTCCTACAATGAGCAGTTCTTC.

The chain carries TRBV28 and TRBJ2-2; D gene uncertain. The CDR3 runs to 12 residues. Germline values: CDR1 MDHEN, CDR2 SYDVKM. Trimming took off 7 bases at V and 8 bases at J, with 11 bases between the two ends. CDR3 sequence: CASIQWGGELFF. In DNA, the CDR3 is TGTGCCAGCATTCAATGGGGAGGGGAGCTGTTTTTT.

This chain joins TRBV7-2 and TRBJ1-1; a possible D gene is TRBD1 (5 bases). The V end lost 3 bases, the J end lost 1 base, and 18 bases lay between the germline ends. This CDR3 is 17 amino acids long. The V gene's germline CDR1 is SGHTA and CDR2 FQGNSA. CDR3 loop: CASSLSLRDPGNTEAFF. DNA of the CDR3: TGTGCCAGCAGCTTGAGTCTCCGGGACCCTGGGAACACTGAAGCTTTCTTT. Using reference TRBV7-2 and TRBJ1-1 for the parts outside the CDR3, the full variable domain is GAGVSQSPSNKVTEKGKDVELRCDPISGHTALYWYRQSLGQGLEFLIYFQGNSAPDKSGLPSDRFSAERTGGSVSTLTIQRTQQEDSAVYLCASSLSLRDPGNTEAFFGQGTRLTVV.

In its sample, this clone was seen once. This chain uses TRBV29-1 with TRBJ1-2; D not resolved. Trimming removed 3 bases from V and 4 bases from J, with 9 bases in between. CDR3 length: 12 residues. In germline, CDR1 is SQVTM, CDR2 ANQGSEA. The CDR3 reads CSVESTPYGYTF. DNA for the CDR3: TGCAGCGTTGAGTCAACCCCCTATGGCTACACCTTC.

This clone occurred a few times. The gene calls are TRBV19 and TRBJ2-5, with a possible D match to TRBD1 (5 bases). The CDR3 is 12 residues long. CDR1 LNHDA and CDR2 SQIVND come from the germline V gene (reference sequence). V dropped 8 bases and J dropped 4 bases, with 11 bases sitting between them. CDR3 DNA sequence: TGTGCCAGTGCAGGGCCTCGAGAGACCCAGTACTTC. It is translated as CASAGPRETQYF.

The CDR3 protein is CASSQDVTGPSYNEQFF. The CDR3 DNA is TGTGCCAGCAGCCAAGATGTTACGGGACCCTCCTACAATGAGCAGTTCTTC. The V call is TRBV4-2, the J call TRBJ2-1; D possibly uses TRBD1 or TRBD2 (5 bases each). The V end lost 0 bases, the J end lost 0 bases, and 12 bases lay between the germline ends. The CDR3 loop spans 17 amino acids. Germline lookup yields CDR1 LGHNA and CDR2 YNFKEQ.

The J gene is TRBJ1-1, the V gene TRBV18, with D tentatively TRBD1 (6 bases). CDR3 size: 15 residues. The germline gives CDR1 KGHSH, CDR2 LQKENI. V lost 3 bases to trimming and J lost 0 bases, with 11 bases between them. The CDR3 region is CASSPRTDMNTEAFF. CDR3 DNA: TGTGCCAGCTCACCTCGGACAGATATGAACACTGAAGCTTTCTTT.